The sequence of this TCR beta chain was determined in a study of identical twins. The CDR3 is 14 amino acids. The germline V gene encodes CDR1 SQVTM and CDR2 ANQGSEA. V shed 7 bases and J shed 3 bases, with 15 bases lying between them. In TCRdb, the 5' RACE reads were re-called with MiXCR into one record per CDR3 protein. This table holds fewer than 900,000 distinct CDR3 sequences, 21% found once. This clonotype was observed a few times. The same data also contributed to another study, on T cells expressing NK-cell markers. That source reports: Sorted CD3+CD56+NKG2C+, CD3+CD56+NKG2C- and CD3+CD56-NKG2C+ T cells provided the TCR beta repertoires.

The chain is built from TRBV29-1 and TRBJ2-2, with D perhaps TRBD2 (6 bases). Material for sequencing was PBMCs. The sequence came from a woman under 30 in good health. CDR3 DNA sequence: TGCAGCGCTGCGGGGACCCCGGACACCGGGGAGCTGTTTTTT. It codes for CSAAGTPDTGELFF.